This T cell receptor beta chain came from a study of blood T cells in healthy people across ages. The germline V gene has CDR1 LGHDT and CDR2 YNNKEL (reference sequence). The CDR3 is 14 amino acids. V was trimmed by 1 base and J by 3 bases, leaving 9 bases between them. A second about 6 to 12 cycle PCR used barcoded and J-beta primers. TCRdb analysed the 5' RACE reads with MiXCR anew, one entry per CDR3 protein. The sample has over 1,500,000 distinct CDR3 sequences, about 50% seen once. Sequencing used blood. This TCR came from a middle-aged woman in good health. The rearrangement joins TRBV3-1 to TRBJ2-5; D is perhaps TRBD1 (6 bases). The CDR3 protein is CASSQGGTKETQYF. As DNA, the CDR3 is TGTGCCAGCAGCCAAGGGGGGACAAAAGAGACCCAGTACTTC.